Listed here are 2 T cell receptor beta chains from one sample, sequenced in a study of cytomegalovirus exposure and HLA in healthy donors. The PCR contained 60 Vbeta and 13 Jbeta primers. The protocol was immunoSEQ multiplex PCR, while the TCRdb copy is restricted to in-frame clones and leaves out a portion. The table records some 120,000 clones, about 79% of them present only once. The sequenced sample was PBMCs. The receptors come from a man in his late teens or twenties in good health and CMV-seronegative.

This sequence joins TRBV2 and TRBJ2-7, with a weak D call TRBD1 (6 bases). The V gene's germline CDR1 is SNHLY and CDR2 FYNNEI. V was cut by 6 bases and J by 2 bases, with 14 bases left in between. There are 14 residues in the CDR3. The CDR3 DNA sequence: TGTGCCAGCAGAGAACAGGGATATGCCTACGAGCAGTACTTC. This encodes CASREQGYAYEQYF.

J is TRBJ2-3 and V is TRBV7-3; 13 bases are a match to TRBD2. Germline values: CDR1 SGHTA, CDR2 FQGTGA. The junction had 7 bases not matched to a gene; V was cut back by 5 bases and J by 8 bases. This CDR3 region has 15 residues. CDR3 nucleotides: TGTGCCAGCAGCCCAGGACTAGCGGGAGTCTCTACGCAGTATTTT. Amino acids: CASSPGLAGVSTQYF.